This is a list of T cell receptor beta chains from one sample in a study of beta chain features in type 1 diabetes. Sequenced by immunoSEQ multiplex PCR; TCRdb stores in-frame clones only, minus some. This sample has about 250,000 clones, with 14% found just once. The sample taken for sequencing was naive CD4+ T cells from blood. The receptors were sampled from a woman between 40 and 55 years old in good health. The CDR3 runs from the conserved cysteine through the conserved F or W. D genes are given only for firm matches. For some rows the clone size is stated as once, few or many, or as a class when expanded; others skip it.

D	length	V	size	J	CDR3	DNA
-	15	TRBV9	few	TRBJ1-2	CASSPQGTPGYGYTF	TGTGCCAGCAGCCCACAGGGAACTCCGGGCTATGGCTACACCTTC
TRBD1	15	TRBV29-1	-	TRBJ2-7	CSVWGPGQAGYEQYF	TGCAGCGTTTGGGGTCCGGGACAGGCAGGCTACGAGCAGTACTTC
TRBD1	14	TRBV10-3	-	TRBJ2-1	CAISESEQGNEQFF	TGTGCCATCAGTGAGTCCGAACAGGGGAATGAGCAGTTCTTC
-	15	TRBV19	-	TRBJ1-3	CASNGALDHGNTIYF	TGTGCCAGTAATGGGGCCCTGGACCATGGAAACACCATATATTTT
TRBD2	16	TRBV12-5	-	TRBJ2-1	CASGSTSGVVLYEQFF	TGTGCTAGTGGTTCAACTAGCGGGGTTGTATTGTATGAGCAGTTCTTC
-	13	TRBV5-1	few	TRBJ2-5	CASSRDVGETQYF	TGCGCCAGCAGCCGGGATGTAGGAGAGACCCAGTACTTC
-	11	TRBV21-1	few	TRBJ1-4	CASSTGRELFF	TGTGCCAGCAGCACGGGGAGGGAACTGTTTTTT
-	14	TRBV4-3	-	TRBJ1-2	CASSLLRGGNAYTF	TGCGCCAGCAGCCTACTCCGAGGAGGGAATGCCTACACCTTC
TRBD1	13	TRBV29-1	-	TRBJ1-1	CSGMGQGYTEAFF	TGCAGCGGTATGGGACAGGGATACACTGAAGCTTTCTTT
TRBD2	13	TRBV6-5	few	TRBJ2-1	CASGLAGKNEQFF	TGTGCCAGCGGACTAGCGGGAAAAAATGAGCAGTTCTTC